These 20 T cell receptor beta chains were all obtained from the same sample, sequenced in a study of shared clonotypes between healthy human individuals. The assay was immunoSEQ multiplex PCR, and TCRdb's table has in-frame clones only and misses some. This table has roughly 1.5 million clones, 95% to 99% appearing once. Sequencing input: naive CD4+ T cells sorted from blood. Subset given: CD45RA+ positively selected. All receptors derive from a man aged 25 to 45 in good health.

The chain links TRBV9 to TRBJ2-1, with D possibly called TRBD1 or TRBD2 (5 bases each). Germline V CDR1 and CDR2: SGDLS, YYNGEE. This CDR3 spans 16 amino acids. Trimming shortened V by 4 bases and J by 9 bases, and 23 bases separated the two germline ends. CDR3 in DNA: TGTGCCAGCAGCCCCACCGGGACCCCTTTTGCAATTGAGCAGTTCTTC. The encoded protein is CASSPTGTPFAIEQFF.

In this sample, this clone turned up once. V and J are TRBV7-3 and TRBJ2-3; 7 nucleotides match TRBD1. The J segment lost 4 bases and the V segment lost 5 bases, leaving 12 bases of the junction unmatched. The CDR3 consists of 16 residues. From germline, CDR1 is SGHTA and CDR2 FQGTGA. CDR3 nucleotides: TGTGCCAGCAGCCCGGGACAGTTTAAGTTTTCAGATACGCAGTATTTT. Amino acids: CASSPGQFKFSDTQYF.

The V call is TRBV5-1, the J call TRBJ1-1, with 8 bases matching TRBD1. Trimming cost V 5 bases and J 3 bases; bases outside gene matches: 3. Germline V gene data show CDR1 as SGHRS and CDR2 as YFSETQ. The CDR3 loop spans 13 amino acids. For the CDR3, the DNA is TGCGCCAGCAGGACAGGGGCGGACACTGAAGCTTTCTTT. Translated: CASRTGADTEAFF.

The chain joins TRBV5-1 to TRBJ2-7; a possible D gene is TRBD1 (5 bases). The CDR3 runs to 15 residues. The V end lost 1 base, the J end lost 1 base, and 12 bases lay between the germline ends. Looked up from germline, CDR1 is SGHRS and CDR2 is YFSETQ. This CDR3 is CASSLSWGLSYEQYF. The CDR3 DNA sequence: TGCGCCAGCAGCTTGTCTTGGGGCCTTTCCTACGAGCAGTACTTC.

The CDR3 loop reads CASSPGQGAYYGYTF. The CDR3 nucleotides read TGTGCCAGCTCACCAGGGCAGGGGGCCTACTATGGCTACACCTTC. The chain has TRBV18 and TRBJ1-2, with 8 bases fitting TRBD1. Unmatched junction bases numbered 5, after V lost 2 bases and J lost 3 bases. CDR3 length equals 15 residues. Germline V lookup: CDR1 KGHSH, CDR2 LQKENI.

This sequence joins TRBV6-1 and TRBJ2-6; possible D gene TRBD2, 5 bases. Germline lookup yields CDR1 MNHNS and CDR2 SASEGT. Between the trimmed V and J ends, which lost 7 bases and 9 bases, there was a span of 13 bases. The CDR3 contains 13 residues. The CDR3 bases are TGTGCCAGCACCCTAGAGGGATTCAACGTCCTGACTTTC. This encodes CASTLEGFNVLTF.

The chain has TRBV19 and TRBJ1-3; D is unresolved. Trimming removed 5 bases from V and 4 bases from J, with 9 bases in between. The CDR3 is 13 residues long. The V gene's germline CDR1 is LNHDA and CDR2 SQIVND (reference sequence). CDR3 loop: CASSWTRGNTIYF. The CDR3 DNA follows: TGTGCCAGTAGTTGGACTCGGGGAAACACCATATATTTT.

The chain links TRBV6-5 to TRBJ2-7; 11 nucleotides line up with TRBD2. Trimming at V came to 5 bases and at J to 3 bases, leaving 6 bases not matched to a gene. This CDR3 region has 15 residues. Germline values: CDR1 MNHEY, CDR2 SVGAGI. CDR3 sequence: CASSRTGTSGYEQYF. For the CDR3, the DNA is TGTGCCAGCAGTCGCACCGGGACTAGCGGCTACGAGCAGTACTTC.

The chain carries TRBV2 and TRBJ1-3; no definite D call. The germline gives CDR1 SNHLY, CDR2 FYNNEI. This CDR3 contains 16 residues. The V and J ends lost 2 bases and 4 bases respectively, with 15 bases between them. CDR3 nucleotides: TGTGCCAGCAGTGAATGGGCAGGCGCCGGGGGAAACACCATATATTTT. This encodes CASSEWAGAGGNTIYF.

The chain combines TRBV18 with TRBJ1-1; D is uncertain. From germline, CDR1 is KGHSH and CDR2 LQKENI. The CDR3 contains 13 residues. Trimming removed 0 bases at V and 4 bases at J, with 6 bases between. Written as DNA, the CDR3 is TGTGCCAGCTCACCACCCAGCGGCACTGAAGCTTTCTTT. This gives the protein CASSPPSGTEAFF.

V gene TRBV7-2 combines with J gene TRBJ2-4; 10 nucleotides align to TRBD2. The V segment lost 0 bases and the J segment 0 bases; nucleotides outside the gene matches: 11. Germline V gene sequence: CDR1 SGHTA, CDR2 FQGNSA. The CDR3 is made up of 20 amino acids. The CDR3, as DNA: TGTGCCAGCAGCTTAGCCAAACCGGGACTAGCGTTTCTAGCCAAAAACATTCAGTACTTC. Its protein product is CASSLAKPGLAFLAKNIQYF.

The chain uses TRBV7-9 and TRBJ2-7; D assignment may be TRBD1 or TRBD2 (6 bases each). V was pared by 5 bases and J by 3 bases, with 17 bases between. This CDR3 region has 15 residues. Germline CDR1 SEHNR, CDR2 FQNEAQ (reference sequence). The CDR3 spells CASSPPGAALYEQYF. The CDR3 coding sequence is TGTGCCAGCAGCCCGCCGGGGGCAGCGCTCTACGAGCAGTACTTC.

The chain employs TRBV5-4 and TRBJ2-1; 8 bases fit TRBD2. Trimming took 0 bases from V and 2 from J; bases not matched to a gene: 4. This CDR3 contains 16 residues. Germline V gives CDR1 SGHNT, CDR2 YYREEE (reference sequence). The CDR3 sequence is CASSLGSGKTYNEQFF. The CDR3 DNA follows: TGTGCCAGCAGCTTGGGTAGCGGGAAGACCTACAATGAGCAGTTCTTC. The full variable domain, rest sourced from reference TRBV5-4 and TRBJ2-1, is ETGVTQSPTHLIKTRGQQVTLRCSSQSGHNTVSWYQQALGQGPQFIFQYYREEENGRGNFPPRFSGLQFPNYSSELNVNALELDDSALYLCASSLGSGKTYNEQFFGPGTRLTVL.

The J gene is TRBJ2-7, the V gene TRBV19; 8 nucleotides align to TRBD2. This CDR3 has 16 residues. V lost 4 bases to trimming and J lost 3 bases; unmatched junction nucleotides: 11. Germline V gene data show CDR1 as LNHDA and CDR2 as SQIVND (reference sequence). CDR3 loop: CASSSPAGGNYYEQYF. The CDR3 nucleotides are TGTGCCAGTAGTAGTCCCGCGGGGGGAAACTACTACGAGCAGTACTTC.

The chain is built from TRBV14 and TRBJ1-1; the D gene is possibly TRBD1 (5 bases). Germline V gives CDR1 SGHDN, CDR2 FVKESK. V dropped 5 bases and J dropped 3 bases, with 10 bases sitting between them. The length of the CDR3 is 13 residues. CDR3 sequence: CASSAGPYTEAFF. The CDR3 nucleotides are TGTGCCAGCAGCGCGGGGCCGTACACTGAAGCTTTCTTT.

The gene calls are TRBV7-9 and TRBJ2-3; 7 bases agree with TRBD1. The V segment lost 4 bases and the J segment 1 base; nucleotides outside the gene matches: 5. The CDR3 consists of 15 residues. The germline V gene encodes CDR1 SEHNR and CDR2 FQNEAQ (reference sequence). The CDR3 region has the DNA TGTGCCAGCAGCTCATACGGACAGGGCACAGATACGCAGTATTTT. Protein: CASSSYGQGTDTQYF.

This CDR3 reads CASSPIRLAGKELAKNIQYF. In DNA, the CDR3 is TGTGCCAGCTCACCGATCCGACTAGCGGGAAAGGAGTTAGCCAAAAACATTCAGTACTTC. This chain uses TRBV18 with TRBJ2-4; 11 nucleotides match TRBD2. V was clipped by 3 bases and J by 0 bases; unmatched bases: 13. Germline V CDR1 and CDR2: KGHSH, LQKENI. The CDR3 extends over 20 amino acids.

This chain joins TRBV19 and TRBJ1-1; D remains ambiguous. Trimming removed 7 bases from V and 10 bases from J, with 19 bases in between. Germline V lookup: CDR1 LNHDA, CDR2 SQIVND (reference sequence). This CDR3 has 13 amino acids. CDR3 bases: TGTGCCAGTACCATCCTCGGAGCGGGGAGAGCTTTCTTT. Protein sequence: CASTILGAGRAFF. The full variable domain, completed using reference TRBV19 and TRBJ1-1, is DGGITQSPKYLFRKEGQNVTLSCEQNLNHDAMYWYRQDPGQGLRLIYYSQIVNDFQKGDIAEGYSVSREKKESFPLTVTSAQKNPTAFYLCASTILGAGRAFFGQGTRLTVV.

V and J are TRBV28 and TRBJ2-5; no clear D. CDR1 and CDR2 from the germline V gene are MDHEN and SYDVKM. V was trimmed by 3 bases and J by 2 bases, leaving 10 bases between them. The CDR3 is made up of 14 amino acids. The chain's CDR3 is CASSLLGMQETQYF. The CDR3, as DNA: TGTGCCAGCAGTTTGTTAGGGATGCAAGAGACCCAGTACTTC. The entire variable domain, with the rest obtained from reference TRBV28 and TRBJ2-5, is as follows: DVKVTQSSRYLVKRTGEKVFLECVQDMDHENMFWYRQDPGLGLRLIYFSYDVKMKEKGDIPEGYSVSREKKERFSLILESASTNQTSMYLCASSLLGMQETQYFGPGTRLLVL.

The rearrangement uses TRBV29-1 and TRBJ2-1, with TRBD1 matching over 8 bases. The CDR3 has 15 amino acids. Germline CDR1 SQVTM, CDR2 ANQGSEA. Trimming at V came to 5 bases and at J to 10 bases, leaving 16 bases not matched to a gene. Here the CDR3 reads CSVHPPGQAAGEQFF. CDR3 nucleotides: TGCAGCGTTCACCCTCCGGGACAGGCAGCAGGGGAGCAGTTCTTC.